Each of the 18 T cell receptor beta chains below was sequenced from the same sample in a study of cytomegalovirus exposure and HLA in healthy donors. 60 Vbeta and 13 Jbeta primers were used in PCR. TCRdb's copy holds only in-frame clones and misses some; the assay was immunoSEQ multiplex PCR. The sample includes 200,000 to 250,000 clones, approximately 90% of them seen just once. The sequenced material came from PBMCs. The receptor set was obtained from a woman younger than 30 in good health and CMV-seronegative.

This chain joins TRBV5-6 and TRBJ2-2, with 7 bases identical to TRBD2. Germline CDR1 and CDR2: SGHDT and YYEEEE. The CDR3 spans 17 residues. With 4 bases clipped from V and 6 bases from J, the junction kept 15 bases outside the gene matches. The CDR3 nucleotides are TGTGCCAGCAGCCACGAAGAGGGACTAACTCTATCCGGGGAGCTGTTTTTT. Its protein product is CASSHEEGLTLSGELFF.

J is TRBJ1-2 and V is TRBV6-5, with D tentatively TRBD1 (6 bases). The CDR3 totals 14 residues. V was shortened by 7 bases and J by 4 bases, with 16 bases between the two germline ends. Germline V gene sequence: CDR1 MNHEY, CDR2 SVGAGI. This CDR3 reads CASTPRGGAYGYTF. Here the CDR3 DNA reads TGTGCCAGCACCCCAAGGGGGGGTGCCTATGGCTACACCTTC.

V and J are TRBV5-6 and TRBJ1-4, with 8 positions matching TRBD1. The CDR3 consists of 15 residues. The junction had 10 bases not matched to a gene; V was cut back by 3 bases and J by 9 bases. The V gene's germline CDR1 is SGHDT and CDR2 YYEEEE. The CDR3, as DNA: TGTGCCAGCAGCTCTCGCCCCCGGACAGGGAAAAAACTGTTTTTT. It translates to CASSSRPRTGKKLFF.

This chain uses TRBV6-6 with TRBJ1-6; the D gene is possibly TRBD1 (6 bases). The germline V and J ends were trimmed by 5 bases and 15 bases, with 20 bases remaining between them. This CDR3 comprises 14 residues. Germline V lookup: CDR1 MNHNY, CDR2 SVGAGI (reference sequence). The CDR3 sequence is CASSAGTRNGVLHF. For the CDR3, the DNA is TGTGCCAGCAGTGCCGGGACACGGAACGGGGTCCTCCACTTT.

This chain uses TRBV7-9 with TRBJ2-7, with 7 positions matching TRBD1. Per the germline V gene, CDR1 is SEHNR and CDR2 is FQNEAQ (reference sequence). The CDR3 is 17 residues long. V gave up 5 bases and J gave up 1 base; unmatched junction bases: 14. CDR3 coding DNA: TGTGCCAGCAGCCCCTACCCTACAAAGGACAGGTCCTACGAGCAGTACTTC. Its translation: CASSPYPTKDRSYEQYF.

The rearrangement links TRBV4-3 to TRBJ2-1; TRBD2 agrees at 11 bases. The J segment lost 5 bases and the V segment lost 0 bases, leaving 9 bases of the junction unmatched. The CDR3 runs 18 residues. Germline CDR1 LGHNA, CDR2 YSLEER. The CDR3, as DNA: TGCGCCAGCAGCCAAGATCGCTCGGGACTAGCGGAAAACAATGAGCAGTTCTTC. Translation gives CASSQDRSGLAENNEQFF.

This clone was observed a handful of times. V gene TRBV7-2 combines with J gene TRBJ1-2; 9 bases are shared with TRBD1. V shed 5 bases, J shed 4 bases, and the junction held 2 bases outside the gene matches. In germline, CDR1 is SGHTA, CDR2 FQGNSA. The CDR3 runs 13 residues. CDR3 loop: CASSRDRVYGYTF. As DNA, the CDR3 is TGTGCCAGCAGCCGGGACAGGGTCTATGGCTACACCTTC.

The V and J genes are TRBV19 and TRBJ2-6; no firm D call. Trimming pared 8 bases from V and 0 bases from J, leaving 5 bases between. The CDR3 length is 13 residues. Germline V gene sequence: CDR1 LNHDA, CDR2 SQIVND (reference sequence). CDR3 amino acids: CASRVSGANVLTF. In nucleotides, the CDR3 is TGTGCCAGTCGAGTCTCTGGGGCCAACGTCCTGACTTTC.

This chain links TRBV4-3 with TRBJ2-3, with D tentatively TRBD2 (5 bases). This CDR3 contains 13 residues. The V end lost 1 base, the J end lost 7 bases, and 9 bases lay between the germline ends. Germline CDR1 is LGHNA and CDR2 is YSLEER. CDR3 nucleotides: TGCGCCAGCAGCCAAGCTACGGGAAATACGCAGTATTTT. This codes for CASSQATGNTQYF.

CDR3 bases: TGCGCCAGCAGCCCCCTAGGGGTTAGCTCCTACGAGCAGTACTTC. Translation: CASSPLGVSSYEQYF. This rearrangement joins TRBV4-3 to TRBJ2-7; tentatively, D is TRBD1 (5 bases). This CDR3 spans 15 amino acids. Germline CDR1 and CDR2: LGHNA and YSLEER. Trimming took 4 bases from V and 0 from J, leaving 13 bases between them.

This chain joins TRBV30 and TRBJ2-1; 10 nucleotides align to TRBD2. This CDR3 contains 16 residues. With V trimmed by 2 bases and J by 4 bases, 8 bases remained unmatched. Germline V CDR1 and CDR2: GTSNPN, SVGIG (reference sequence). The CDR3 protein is CAWSPPGLAVYNEQFF. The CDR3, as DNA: TGTGCCTGGAGTCCGCCAGGACTAGCGGTATACAATGAGCAGTTCTTC.

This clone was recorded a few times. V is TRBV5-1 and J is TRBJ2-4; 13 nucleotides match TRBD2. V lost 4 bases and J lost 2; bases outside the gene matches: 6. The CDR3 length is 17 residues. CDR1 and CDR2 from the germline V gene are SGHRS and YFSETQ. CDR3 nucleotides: TGCGCCAGCAGCCCGGGACTAGCGGGGACCCCCAAAAACATTCAGTACTTC. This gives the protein CASSPGLAGTPKNIQYF.

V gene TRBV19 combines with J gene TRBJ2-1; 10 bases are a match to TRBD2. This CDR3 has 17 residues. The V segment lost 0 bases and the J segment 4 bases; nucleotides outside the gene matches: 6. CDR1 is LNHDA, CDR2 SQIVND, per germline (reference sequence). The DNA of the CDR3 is TGTGCCAGTAGTATAGAACAGACTAGCGGGTATTACAATGAGCAGTTCTTC. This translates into CASSIEQTSGYYNEQFF.

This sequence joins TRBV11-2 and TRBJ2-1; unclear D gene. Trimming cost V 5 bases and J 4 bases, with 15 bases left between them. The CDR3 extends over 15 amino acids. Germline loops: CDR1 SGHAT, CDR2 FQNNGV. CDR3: CASSRQMTKYNEQFF. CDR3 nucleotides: TGTGCCAGCAGCCGACAAATGACGAAGTACAATGAGCAGTTCTTC.

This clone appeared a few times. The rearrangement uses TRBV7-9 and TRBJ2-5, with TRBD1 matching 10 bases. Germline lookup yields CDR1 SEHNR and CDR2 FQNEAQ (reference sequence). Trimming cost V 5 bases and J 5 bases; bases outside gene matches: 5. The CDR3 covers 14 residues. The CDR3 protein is CASSGGTGVETQYF. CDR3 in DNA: TGTGCCAGCAGCGGAGGGACAGGGGTCGAGACCCAGTACTTC.

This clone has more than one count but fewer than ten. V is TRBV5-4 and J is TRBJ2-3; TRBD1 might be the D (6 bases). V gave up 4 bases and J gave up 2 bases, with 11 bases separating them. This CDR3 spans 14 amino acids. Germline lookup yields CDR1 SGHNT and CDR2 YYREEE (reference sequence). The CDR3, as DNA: TGTGCCAGCAGCCCGGGACAACACACAGATACGCAGTATTTT. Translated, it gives CASSPGQHTDTQYF.

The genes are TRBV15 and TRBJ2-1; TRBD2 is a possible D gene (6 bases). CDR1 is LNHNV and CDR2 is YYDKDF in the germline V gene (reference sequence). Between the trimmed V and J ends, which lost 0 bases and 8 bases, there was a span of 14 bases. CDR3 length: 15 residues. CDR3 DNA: TGTGCCACCAGCAGAGACTCGCTAACGGGAGATGAGCAGTTCTTC. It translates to CATSRDSLTGDEQFF. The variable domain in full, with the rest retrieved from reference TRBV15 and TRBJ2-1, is DAMVIQNPRYQVTQFGKPVTLSCSQTLNHNVMYWYQQKSSQAPKLLFHYYDKDFNNEADTPDNFQSRRPNTSFCFLDIRSPGLGDTAMYLCATSRDSLTGDEQFFGPGTRLTVL.

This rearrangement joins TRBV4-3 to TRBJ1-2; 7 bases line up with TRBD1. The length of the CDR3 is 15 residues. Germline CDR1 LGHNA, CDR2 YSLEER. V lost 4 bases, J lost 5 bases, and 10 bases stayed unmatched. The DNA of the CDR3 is TGCGCCAGCAGCCGAGGAGACAGGGCGACTTATGGCTACACCTTC. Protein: CASSRGDRATYGYTF.